This paragraph reports one TCR beta chain. Other DNA sequences in the same sample also yield this CDR3. Data came from immunoSEQ multiplex PCR; TCRdb stores just in-frame clones and leaves some out. The repertoire holds roughly 34,000 clones, approximately 90% seen once, with 0.9% to 0.95% in the top ten. These data belong to a study of OX40 agonist ivuxolimab in advanced cancers. CDR1 is SGHRS and CDR2 is YFSETQ in the germline V gene. Trimming stripped 8 bases from V and 3 bases from J, with 9 bases between. The CDR3 loop spans 11 amino acids. The receptor's source is an adult with an advanced solid tumor such as melanoma, head and neck, liver or kidney cancer. The V gene is TRBV5-1, the J gene TRBJ2-7, with D tentatively TRBD2 (6 bases). The starting material was CD4+ or CD8+ T cells sorted from blood, obtained in a trial of the OX40 agonist ivuxolimab. This chain's CDR3 is CASRRDYEQYF. DNA for the CDR3: TGCGCCAGTAGGAGGGACTACGAGCAGTACTTC.